This TCR beta chain was documented in a study of T cell responses to AZD1222 COVID-19 vaccine. Background on the study: Pooled in the analysis were second doses at about 4 or about 12 weeks.

Profiling relied on immunoSEQ multiplex PCR, and the TCRdb table lists in-frame clones only, not all of them. Of 97,000 or so clones listed, 85% to 90% are singletons. This TCR was sampled from an adult in good health. Sequences were derived from peripheral blood, sampled on day 0 of AZD1222 vaccination.

CDR3 in amino acids: CAWSVADSPLHF. The CDR3 DNA sequence: TGTGCCTGGAGCGTAGCAGACTCACCCCTCCACTTT. The rearrangement joins TRBV30 to TRBJ1-6; no clear D. The germline V and J ends were trimmed by 3 bases and 10 bases, with 10 bases remaining between them. CDR3 length equals 12 residues. Germline lookup yields CDR1 GTSNPN and CDR2 SVGIG (reference sequence).